The rows below give T cell receptor beta chains drawn from one sample of a study of cytomegalovirus exposure and HLA in healthy donors. Clones were sequenced by immunoSEQ multiplex PCR, and TCRdb holds only the in-frame ones, with some missing. The top ten clones hold under 5% of a sample with roughly 180,000 clones, 65% to 85% of them seen once. Sequenced sample: PBMCs. These receptors were taken from a woman aged 45-65 years in good health and CMV-seropositive. Both conserved end residues are part of each CDR3. The D gene is left open where the match is weak. Only some rows state a clone size, as once, few, many or a class for expanded clones.

clone_size,v_call,d_call,j_call,cdr3_aa,cdr3_nt
-,TRBV28,-,TRBJ1-5,CASFGLGVRVDNQPQHF,TGTGCCAGCTTCGGATTAGGGGTGCGAGTTGACAATCAGCCCCAGCATTTT
-,TRBV7-8,TRBD1,TRBJ1-6,CASSPRRTGGSPLHF,TGTGCCAGCAGCCCTAGGCGGACAGGGGGATCACCCCTCCACTTT
-,TRBV5-5,-,TRBJ1-2,CASSRDTTNYGYTF,TGTGCCAGCAGCCGGGACACCACTAACTATGGCTACACCTTC
-,TRBV29-1,-,TRBJ1-1,CSVAQQPNTEAFF,TGCAGCGTTGCCCAACAGCCGAACACTGAAGCTTTCTTT
-,TRBV6-1,-,TRBJ2-2,CASSEVRSNTGELFF,TGTGCCAGCAGTGAAGTGAGATCGAACACCGGGGAGCTGTTTTTT
few,TRBV18,TRBD1,TRBJ1-2,CASSLSGQAGYGYTF,TGTGCCAGCTCACTCTCGGGACAGGCTGGCTATGGCTACACCTTC
-,TRBV4-2,TRBD2,TRBJ2-1,CASSQDLGLVYNEQFF,TGTGCCAGCAGCCAAGATTTGGGACTAGTCTACAATGAGCAGTTCTTC
-,TRBV7-2,-,TRBJ1-4,CASSLAQLTELFF,TGTGCCAGCAGCTTAGCCCAACTCACGGAACTGTTTTTT
-,TRBV15,-,TRBJ2-2,CATSREQSEPRELFF,TGTGCCACCAGCAGAGAACAGTCCGAACCTCGGGAGCTGTTTTTT
-,TRBV5-1,-,TRBJ2-3,CASSLAHPVTDTQYF,TGCGCCAGCAGCTTGGCCCATCCGGTCACAGATACGCAGTATTTT
once,TRBV14,TRBD2,TRBJ2-3,CASSQMGGGAADTQYF,TGTGCCAGCAGCCAGATGGGCGGGGGGGCGGCAGATACGCAGTATTTT
few,TRBV6-5,-,TRBJ1-1,CATQPRSLNTEAFF,TGTGCCACCCAACCACGGAGCCTGAACACTGAAGCTTTCTTT
-,TRBV7-2,-,TRBJ1-5,CASSLFVGYSNQPQHF,TGTGCCAGCAGCTTATTCGTCGGTTATAGCAATCAGCCCCAGCATTTT
-,TRBV5-1,-,TRBJ2-1,CASSVRGALQSYNEQFF,TGCGCCAGCAGCGTACGGGGGGCCCTTCAATCCTACAATGAGCAGTTCTTC
-,TRBV28,-,TRBJ1-4,CASIHRGGNEKLFF,TGTGCCAGCATACATCGAGGGGGTAATGAAAAACTGTTTTTT
-,TRBV2,TRBD1,TRBJ1-2,CASSTQGGDYGYTF,TGTGCCAGCAGTACACAGGGGGGGGACTATGGCTACACCTTC
-,TRBV13,TRBD2,TRBJ2-7,CASSFSLAGGLYEQYF,TGTGCCAGCAGCTTTTCACTAGCGGGAGGGCTTTACGAGCAGTACTTC
-,TRBV30,-,TRBJ1-1,CARGWGGTEAFF,TGTGCCAGAGGGTGGGGAGGCACTGAAGCTTTCTTT
-,TRBV5-6,-,TRBJ1-1,CASSSGFTEAFF,TGTGCCAGCAGCTCAGGGTTCACTGAAGCTTTCTTT
-,TRBV6-1,TRBD2,TRBJ2-1,CASSEPVGDVGLAGSYNEQFF,TGTGCCAGCAGTGAACCGGTAGGGGACGTAGGACTAGCGGGTTCCTACAATGAGCAGTTCTTC
-,TRBV5-1,-,TRBJ2-7,CASSLAGQGSPYEQYF,TGCGCCAGCAGCTTGGCCGGGCAGGGGAGCCCATACGAGCAGTACTTC
-,TRBV5-1,TRBD2,TRBJ2-5,CASRLAGKETQYF,TGCGCCAGCAGACTAGCGGGCAAGGAGACCCAGTACTTC
-,TRBV7-8,TRBD2,TRBJ2-2,CASSRTSGTTGELFF,TGTGCCAGCAGCCGGACTAGCGGGACCACCGGGGAGCTGTTTTTT
-,TRBV4-3,TRBD1,TRBJ2-2,CASSQGATGKGTGELFF,TGCGCCAGCAGCCAAGGTGCGACAGGGAAAGGCACCGGGGAGCTGTTTTTT
-,TRBV6-1,-,TRBJ1-2,CASKTENYGYTF,TGTGCCAGCAAGACAGAGAACTATGGCTACACCTTC
-,TRBV13,-,TRBJ2-3,CASSARPIRGGSIDTQYF,TGTGCCAGCAGCGCCCGGCCGATTCGTGGGGGGTCAATAGATACGCAGTATTTT
-,TRBV7-6,TRBD2,TRBJ2-1,CASSQRGPSEQFF,TGTGCCAGCAGCCAGCGGGGGCCCTCCGAGCAGTTCTTC
-,TRBV7-9,TRBD2,TRBJ2-5,CASSPGLAGLDAQYF,TGTGCCAGCAGCCCTGGACTAGCGGGATTGGATGCCCAGTACTTC
-,TRBV5-1,TRBD1,TRBJ1-4,CASSRDPQGGFEKLFF,TGCGCCAGCAGCCGCGACCCACAGGGGGGCTTTGAGAAACTGTTTTTT
once,TRBV19,TRBD1,TRBJ2-7,CASSDRDRAYEQYF,TGTGCCAGTAGCGACCGGGACAGGGCCTACGAGCAGTACTTC
-,TRBV29-1,-,TRBJ1-1,CSVAARQMGTEAFF,TGCAGCGTTGCAGCACGACAAATGGGCACTGAAGCTTTCTTT
-,TRBV11-1,-,TRBJ2-1,CASSKPREFVFF,TGTGCCAGCAGCAAACCCCGGGAGTTCGTGTTCTTC
-,TRBV7-2,-,TRBJ2-1,CASSLGGGAGNEQFF,TGTGCCAGCAGCTTAGGAGGGGGCGCGGGGAATGAGCAGTTCTTC
-,TRBV19,-,TRBJ2-1,CASSMGGSSYNEQFF,TGTGCCAGTAGTATGGGGGGTAGCTCCTACAATGAGCAGTTCTTC
-,TRBV6-6,-,TRBJ1-1,CASSYATGIRSEAFF,TGTGCCAGCAGTTACGCTACAGGGATTCGGTCTGAAGCTTTCTTT
few,TRBV7-2,TRBD1,TRBJ1-2,CASSSTGRMGYTF,TGTGCCAGCAGCTCGACAGGGAGGATGGGCTACACCTTC
-,TRBV11-2,-,TRBJ2-7,CASSGDTYEQYF,TGTGCCAGCAGCGGGGACACCTACGAGCAGTACTTC
-,TRBV7-2,TRBD2,TRBJ2-1,CASSLASGEIYEQFF,TGTGCCAGCAGCTTAGCCAGCGGGGAAATATATGAGCAGTTCTTC
-,TRBV5-6,TRBD1,TRBJ2-7,CASSPVSGGFVYEQYF,TGTGCCAGCAGCCCGGTGTCAGGGGGCTTCGTCTACGAGCAGTACTTC
-,TRBV5-4,TRBD2,TRBJ2-3,CASSLRGGPTDTQYF,TGTGCCAGCAGCTTGCGCGGGGGGCCCACAGATACGCAGTATTTT
-,TRBV15,-,TRBJ2-2,CATSRDNAGVGELFF,TGTGCCACCAGCAGAGATAACGCAGGGGTCGGGGAGCTGTTTTTT
-,TRBV28,TRBD1,TRBJ1-2,CASVVGTDQYYTF,TGTGCCAGCGTAGTCGGGACAGATCAATACTACACCTTC
-,TRBV15,-,TRBJ1-1,CATSRDGAEAFF,TGTGCCACCAGCAGAGATGGGGCAGAAGCTTTCTTT
-,TRBV18,-,TRBJ1-4,CASSPRTAKNEKLFF,TGTGCCAGCTCACCCAGGACAGCCAAGAATGAAAAACTGTTTTTT
few,TRBV6-5,-,TRBJ1-5,CASSSRGSQPQHF,TGTGCCAGCAGTTCCAGGGGAAGTCAGCCCCAGCATTTT
-,TRBV15,TRBD1,TRBJ2-7,CATSVFTRGREQYF,TGTGCCACCAGCGTTTTCACCAGGGGGCGGGAGCAGTACTTC